This TCR beta chain is from a study of blood T cell repertoires in COVID-19 (dated by TCRdb to the early 2020s). With regard to the full study: Samples covering the acute and convalescent phases of COVID-19 were provided by collaborators in the United States, Italy and Spain. The dataset comprised deeply sampled blood TCRbeta repertoires from subjects exposed to, actively infected with, or recovered from COVID-19. A freely available public database, intended as a resource for researchers studying the immune response to SARS-CoV-2, is where the repertoires were released. The material from the prospective study consisted of cDNA or gDNA derived from T cells, B-cell-depleted T cells, or PBMCs. Sample metadata almost always included a de-identified subject ID, COVID-19 status, age in years and sex. The samples were drawn from the first 160 participants of the ongoing ImmuneRACE study and from roughly 1,300 subjects provided by 6 global collaborators. Where available, HLA class I and class II types were obtained from metadata supplied by the sample provider rather than from assay-based typing. The paper's findings and limits, for the study overall: Clinical and demographic metadata were provided uncurated, with the amount varying by source and participant.

A distance of 12 bases separates the germline ends of V and J, which lose 3 bases and 3 bases respectively. Sequences SNHLY (CDR1) and FYNNEI (CDR2) are obtained from the germline V gene. The CDR3 has 15 amino acids, counting the end cysteine and phenylalanine. Of all the DNA, just the CDR3 is kept, 45 bases in frame from base 1. Participants in the prospective study were enrolled through a virtual design, were aged about 18 to 100 years, and lived in under 25 United States geographic areas. To assign participants to cohorts, the prospective study relied on clinical history that participants themselves reported in a screening survey and a study questionnaire. ImmuneRACE Cohort 3 recovered participants were defined by two consecutive negative NP/OP PCR tests, healthcare professional clearance, or symptom resolution. Mobile phlebotomists in the prospective study collected whole blood, serum and a nasopharyngeal or oropharyngeal swab from every participant. Over a roughly 2-month period, participants in the prospective study had the option of providing additional blood draws and questionnaires. Prospective study blood samples were shipped either frozen or at room temperature before DNA extraction.

As for this clone: Its specific antigen is unknown. No qualities accompany the bases; no much larger clone lies one base away.

TCRbeta CDR3 regions were amplified from genomic DNA using the immunoSEQ Assay, a bias-controlled multiplex PCR. As for how the authors treated the data: The number of nucleated cells in each sample was estimated from the amplification of reference gene primers within the assay. Sequence reads were collapsed and filtered to measure the absolute abundance of every unique TCRbeta CDR3 rearrangement. For each sample, productive Simpson clonality was calculated as the square root of Simpson's diversity index over productive rearrangements. TCRdb provides this immuneACCESS table in a form limited to in-frame rearrangements. Some clones are lacking; in checked studies, under half of them reflect an unresolved V gene, and why the rest are absent is not known. V and J calls and clone size are copied from that table; D and trimming were computed from the DNA. For this sample the table gives roughly 250,000 clones, of which about 87% were detected only once. The ten largest clones represent 1.6% of the sample.

This receptor was identified in a woman in her fifties or sixties who had recovered from COVID-19. The chain joins TRBV2 to TRBJ1-3; the D gene remains uncertain. Sequencing was carried out using PBMCs or T cells enriched from blood (not recorded which). The sequence in DNA is TGTGCCAGCAGTGAGCAGGCCTCCTTTGGAAACACCATATATTTT. Its translation is CASSEQASFGNTIYF.